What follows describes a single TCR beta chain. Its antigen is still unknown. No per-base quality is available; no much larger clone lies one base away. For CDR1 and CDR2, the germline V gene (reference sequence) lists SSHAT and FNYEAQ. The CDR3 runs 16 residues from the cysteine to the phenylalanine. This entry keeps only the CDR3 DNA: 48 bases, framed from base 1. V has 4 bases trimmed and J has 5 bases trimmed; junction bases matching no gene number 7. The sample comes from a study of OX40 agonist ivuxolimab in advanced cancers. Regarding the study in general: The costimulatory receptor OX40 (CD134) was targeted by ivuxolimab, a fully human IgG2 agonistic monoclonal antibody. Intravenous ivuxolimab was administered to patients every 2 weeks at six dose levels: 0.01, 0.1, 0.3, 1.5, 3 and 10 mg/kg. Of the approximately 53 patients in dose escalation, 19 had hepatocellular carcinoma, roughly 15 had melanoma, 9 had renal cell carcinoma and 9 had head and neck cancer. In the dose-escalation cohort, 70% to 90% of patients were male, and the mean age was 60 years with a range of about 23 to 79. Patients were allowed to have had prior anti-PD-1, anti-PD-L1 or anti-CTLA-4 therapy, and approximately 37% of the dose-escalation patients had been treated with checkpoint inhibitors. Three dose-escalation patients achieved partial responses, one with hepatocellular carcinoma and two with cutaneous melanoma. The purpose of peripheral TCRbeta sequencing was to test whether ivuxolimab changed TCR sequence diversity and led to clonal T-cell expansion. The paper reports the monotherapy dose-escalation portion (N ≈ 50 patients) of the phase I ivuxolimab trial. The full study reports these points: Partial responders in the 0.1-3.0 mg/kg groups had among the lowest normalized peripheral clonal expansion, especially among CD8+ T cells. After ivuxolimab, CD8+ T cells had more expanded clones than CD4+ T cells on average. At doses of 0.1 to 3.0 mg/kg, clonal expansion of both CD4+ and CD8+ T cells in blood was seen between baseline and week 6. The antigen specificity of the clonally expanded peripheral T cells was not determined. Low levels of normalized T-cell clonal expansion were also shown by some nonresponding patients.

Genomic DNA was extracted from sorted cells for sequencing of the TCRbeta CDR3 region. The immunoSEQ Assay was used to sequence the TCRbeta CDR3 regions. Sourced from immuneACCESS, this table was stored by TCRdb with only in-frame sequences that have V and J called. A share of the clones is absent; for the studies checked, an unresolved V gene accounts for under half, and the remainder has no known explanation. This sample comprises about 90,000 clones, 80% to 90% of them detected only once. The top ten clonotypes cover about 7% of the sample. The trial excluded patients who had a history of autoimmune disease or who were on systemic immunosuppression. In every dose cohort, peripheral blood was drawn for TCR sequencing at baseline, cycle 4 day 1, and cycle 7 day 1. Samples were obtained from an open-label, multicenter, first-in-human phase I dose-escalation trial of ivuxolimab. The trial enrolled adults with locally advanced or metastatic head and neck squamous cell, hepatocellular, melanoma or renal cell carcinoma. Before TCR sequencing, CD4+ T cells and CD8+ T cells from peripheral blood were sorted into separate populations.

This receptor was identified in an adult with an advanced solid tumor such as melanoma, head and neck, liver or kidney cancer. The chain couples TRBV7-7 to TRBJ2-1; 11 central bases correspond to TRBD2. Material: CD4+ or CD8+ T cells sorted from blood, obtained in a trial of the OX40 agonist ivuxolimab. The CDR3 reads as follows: CASSSRPTSGDNEQFF. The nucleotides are TGTGCCAGCAGCTCGCGCCCGACTAGCGGGGACAATGAGCAGTTCTTC.